This T cell receptor (beta chain) was found in a study of T cell changes during pregnancy in multiple sclerosis. TCRdb's table, derived via immunoSEQ multiplex PCR, lists solely in-frame clones and lacks some. This table has about 59,000 clones, around 94% appearing once. The CDR3 spans 16 residues. Germline V gives CDR1 MNHNS, CDR2 SASEGT. Trimming cost V 1 base and J 4 bases, with 16 bases left between them. Source: CD8+ T cells from peripheral blood mononuclear cells, taken after pregnancy. This chain joins TRBV6-1 and TRBJ1-2; maybe TRBD1 (6 bases). The TCR was taken from a female donor with multiple sclerosis, enrolled in a pregnancy study. This CDR3 is CASSEENTGPVYGYTF. In DNA, the CDR3 is TGTGCCAGCAGTGAAGAGAATACAGGGCCTGTCTATGGCTACACCTTC.